This T cell receptor beta chain appears in the sequencing data of a study of T cell repertoires in cytomegalovirus infection. The V segment lost 1 base and the J segment 1 base; nucleotides outside the gene matches: 3. This CDR3 has 16 amino acids. The germline V gene has CDR1 MNHEY and CDR2 SVGAGI. This clonotype was observed a few times. TCRdb passed the reads through MiXCR, listing each CDR3 protein once. The data contain 150,000 to 200,000 distinct CDR3 sequences, approximately 17% of them seen just once; the ten biggest clones take up 20% to 25%. The sequence derives from a human donor in good health (CMV status not recorded). Some clones in this sample may be carry-over from other donors' samples. The chain couples TRBV6-5 to TRBJ2-5, with 10 bases aligning to TRBD2. The specimen sequenced was CD8+ T cells from PBMCs. The CDR3 here is CASSYWPSGGQETQYF. In DNA, the CDR3 is TGTGCCAGCAGTTACTGGCCTAGCGGGGGCCAAGAGACCCAGTACTTC.